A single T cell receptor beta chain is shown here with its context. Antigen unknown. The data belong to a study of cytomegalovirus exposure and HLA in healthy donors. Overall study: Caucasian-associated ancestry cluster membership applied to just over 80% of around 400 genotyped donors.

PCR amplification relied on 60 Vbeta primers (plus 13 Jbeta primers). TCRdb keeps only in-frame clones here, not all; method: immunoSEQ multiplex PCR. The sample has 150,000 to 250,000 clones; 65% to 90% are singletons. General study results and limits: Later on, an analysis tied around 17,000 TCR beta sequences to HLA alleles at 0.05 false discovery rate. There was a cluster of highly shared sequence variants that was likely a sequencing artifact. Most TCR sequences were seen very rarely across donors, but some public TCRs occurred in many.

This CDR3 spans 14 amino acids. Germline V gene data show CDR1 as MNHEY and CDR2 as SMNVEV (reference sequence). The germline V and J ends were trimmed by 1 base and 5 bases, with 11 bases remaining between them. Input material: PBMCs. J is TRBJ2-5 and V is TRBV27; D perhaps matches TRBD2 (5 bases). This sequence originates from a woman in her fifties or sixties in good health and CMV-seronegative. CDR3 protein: CASSLFGNGETQYF. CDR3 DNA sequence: TGTGCCAGCAGTTTATTCGGGAACGGGGAGACCCAGTACTTC.